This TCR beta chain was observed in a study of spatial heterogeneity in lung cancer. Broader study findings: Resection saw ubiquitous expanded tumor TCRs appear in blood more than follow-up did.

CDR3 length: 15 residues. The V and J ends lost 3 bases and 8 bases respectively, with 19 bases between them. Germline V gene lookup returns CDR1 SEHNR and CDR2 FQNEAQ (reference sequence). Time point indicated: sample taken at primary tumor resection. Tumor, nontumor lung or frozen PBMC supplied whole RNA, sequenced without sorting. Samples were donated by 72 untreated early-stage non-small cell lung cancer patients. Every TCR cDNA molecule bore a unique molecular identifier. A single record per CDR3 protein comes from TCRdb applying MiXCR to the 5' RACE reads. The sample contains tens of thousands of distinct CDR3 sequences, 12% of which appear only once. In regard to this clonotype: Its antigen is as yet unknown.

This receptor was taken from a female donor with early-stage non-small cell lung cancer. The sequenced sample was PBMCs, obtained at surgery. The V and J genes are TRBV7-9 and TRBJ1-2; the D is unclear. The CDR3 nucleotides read TGTGCCAGCAGCTTTCTGCCGGACCGTCTGCCCGGCTACACCTTC. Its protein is CASSFLPDRLPGYTF.